The T cell receptor beta chain described here comes from a study of sequential checkpoint blockade in melanoma (dated by TCRdb to between 2018 and 2020). Background on the whole study: In a 1:1 randomization, patients received either first-line nivolumab then ipilimumab (arm A) or ipilimumab then nivolumab (arm B). Maintenance nivolumab came after each of the two trial sequences.

What the study reported, not specific to this receptor: Larger, independent patient cohorts are needed to validate the response-prediction model that combines TCR metrics and mutation burden.

TCRbeta CDR3 regions were immunosequenced from genomic DNA with the immunoSEQ Assay. Genomic DNA was amplified by bias-controlled multiplex PCR before high-throughput sequencing. In the source study's methods: To quantify the absolute abundance of each unique TCRbeta CDR3 region, the sequences were collapsed and filtered. Clonality was defined as 1 minus Pielou's evenness and was calculated using productive rearrangements only. A previously published method was used to identify clones with significantly greater frequencies in on-treatment samples than in baseline samples. TCRdb limited this immuneACCESS table to in-frame rearrangements with V and J called. A share of clones is missing; checked studies link under half to unresolved V genes, and the rest is unexplained. Clonal size and the V and J genes are those of that table, whereas D and trimming came from the DNA. The sample data list 15,000 to 20,000 clones, and about 50% of these were observed just once. The ten largest clonotypes hold approximately 15% of the sample.

Per the publication, the treatment or condition label means: randomized to nivolumab then ipilimumab (arm A) or the reverse (arm B). None of the trial patients had been given prior DNA-damaging chemotherapy. Live CD3+CD8+ cells negative for CD19 and CD56 were sorted from thawed PBMCs on a FACS Aria II flow cytometer. The samples were obtained from melanoma patients enrolled in CheckMate 064, an open-label, randomized phase II trial testing sequential checkpoint blockade. Leukapheresis was used to collect peripheral blood mononuclear cells, which were then purified with Ficoll-Paque and frozen in human serum with about 10% DMSO. Immediately after sorting, the purity of the sorted blood CD3+CD8+ cells was confirmed to be >98%, and DNA was then extracted. Per the germline V gene, MNHNS is the CDR1 and SASEGT is the CDR2. For this chain, trimming is 2 bases at the V end and 2 bases at the J end, and the number of junction bases without a gene match is 12. From the cysteine up to the phenylalanine, the CDR3 has a length of 17 residues. Just CDR3 DNA is preserved here, 51 bases in frame from base 1.

On this clone itself: Which antigen it targets is not known. The record has no base qualities; no much larger clone is one base away. Other DNA variants within this sample encode the same CDR3.

Specimen: CD8+ T cells sorted from blood (inferred from file names), collected from a patient given nivolumab and ipilimumab in sequence. The sequence links TRBV6-1 to TRBJ2-7, and 7 junction bases match TRBD1. The receptor was derived from a human donor with melanoma. Here is the DNA: TGTGCCAGCAGTGAAATGGAAGAGGGGACAGTACCCTACGAGCAGTACTTC. The resulting protein is CASSEMEEGTVPYEQYF.